These T cell receptor beta chains were read from a single sample in a study of technical replicates of blood from a handful of donors. Assay: immunoSEQ multiplex PCR; the TCRdb copy retains only in-frame clones and omits some. This sample carries about 95,000 clones, roughly 96% of them seen once, and the ten largest clones take roughly 0.33%. Specimen: T cells isolated from PBMCs. These receptors were collected from a human donor in good health. Each CDR3 is given with its conserved first and last residue. Each record gives: D gene, J gene, clone size, V gene, CDR3 protein, CDR3 DNA. D genes are given only for firm matches. Clone size is stated in some rows and not others, as once, few, many or a class when expanded.

D: TRBD1
J: TRBJ2-3
size: -
V: TRBV11-3
CDR3: CASRGQGRTDTQYF
DNA: TGTGCCAGCAGAGGACAGGGGAGAACAGATACGCAGTATTTT

D: -
J: TRBJ2-3
size: -
V: TRBV5-1
CDR3: CASSIEASTDTQYF
DNA: TGCGCCAGCAGCATCGAGGCTAGCACAGATACGCAGTATTTT

D: -
J: TRBJ1-1
size: -
V: TRBV19
CDR3: CASSSGETEAFF
DNA: TGTGCCAGTAGTTCAGGGGAGACTGAAGCTTTCTTT

D: -
J: TRBJ1-5
size: -
V: TRBV19
CDR3: CASSVFSGDNQPQHF
DNA: TGTGCCAGTAGTGTGTTCTCAGGGGATAATCAGCCCCAGCATTTT

D: TRBD1
J: TRBJ2-3
size: -
V: TRBV10-3
CDR3: CAIMVGQGGTDTQYF
DNA: TGTGCCATCATGGTAGGACAGGGGGGCACAGATACGCAGTATTTT

D: -
J: TRBJ2-7
size: -
V: TRBV19
CDR3: CASSPQQGTYEQYF
DNA: TGTGCCAGTAGTCCGCAACAGGGAACGTACGAGCAGTACTTC

D: -
J: TRBJ2-3
size: -
V: TRBV27
CDR3: CASSLPRGDTQYF
DNA: TGTGCCAGCAGTTTACCTAGGGGAGATACGCAGTATTTT

D: -
J: TRBJ1-5
size: -
V: TRBV30
CDR3: CAWSWGDQPQHF
DNA: TGTGCCTGGAGTTGGGGGGATCAGCCCCAGCATTTT

D: -
J: TRBJ2-7
size: -
V: TRBV20-1
CDR3: CSVYDIPEQYF
DNA: TGCAGTGTTTACGACATACCCGAGCAGTACTTC

D: TRBD1
J: TRBJ2-7
size: -
V: TRBV6-1
CDR3: CAARDRAYEQYF
DNA: TGTGCCGCCCGGGACAGGGCCTACGAGCAGTACTTC

D: TRBD1
J: TRBJ2-2
size: -
V: TRBV7-2
CDR3: CASSTGTANTGELFF
DNA: TGTGCCAGCAGTACCGGGACAGCGAACACCGGGGAGCTGTTTTTT

D: TRBD1
J: TRBJ2-7
size: -
V: TRBV6-1
CDR3: CASSEWTGAYEQYF
DNA: TGTGCCAGCAGTGAATGGACAGGGGCTTACGAGCAGTACTTC

D: -
J: TRBJ1-1
size: few
V: TRBV9
CDR3: CASSPLLGANTEAFF
DNA: TGTGCCAGCAGCCCACTACTGGGAGCGAACACTGAAGCTTTCTTT

D: TRBD2
J: TRBJ2-7
size: -
V: TRBV7-3
CDR3: CASSSSGSSYEQYF
DNA: TGTGCCAGCAGCTCTAGCGGGAGCTCCTACGAGCAGTACTTC

D: TRBD1
J: TRBJ2-1
size: once
V: TRBV30
CDR3: CAWKGQGNGNEQFF
DNA: TGTGCCTGGAAGGGACAGGGTAATGGCAATGAGCAGTTCTTC

D: TRBD2
J: TRBJ2-1
size: -
V: TRBV28
CDR3: CASKGTSVYNEQFF
DNA: TGTGCCAGCAAAGGGACTAGCGTATACAATGAGCAGTTCTTC

D: -
J: TRBJ2-7
size: -
V: TRBV30
CDR3: CAWSDPGYEQYF
DNA: TGTGCCTGGAGTGACCCAGGCTACGAGCAGTACTTC

D: TRBD2
J: TRBJ2-1
size: -
V: TRBV4-2
CDR3: CASSQTSGRSSYNEQFF
DNA: TGTGCCAGCAGCCAAACTAGCGGGAGGAGCTCCTACAATGAGCAGTTCTTC

D: TRBD2
J: TRBJ2-5
size: -
V: TRBV23-1
CDR3: CASSQGGFKTQYF
DNA: TGCGCCAGCAGTCAGGGGGGGTTCAAGACCCAGTACTTC

D: -
J: TRBJ2-1
size: few
V: TRBV11-1
CDR3: CASSADYGHGEQFF
DNA: TGTGCCAGCAGCGCGGACTATGGACATGGTGAGCAGTTCTTC

D: TRBD2
J: TRBJ2-1
size: -
V: TRBV5-6
CDR3: CAGSSATSGSYNEQFF
DNA: TGTGCCGGCAGCTCGGCGACTAGCGGGTCCTACAATGAGCAGTTCTTC

D: TRBD1
J: TRBJ2-4
size: -
V: TRBV5-6
CDR3: CASSSTRGAKNIQYF
DNA: TGTGCCAGCAGCTCTACCAGGGGGGCCAAAAACATTCAGTACTTC

D: -
J: TRBJ2-3
size: -
V: TRBV29-1
CDR3: CSVVSQGLSDTQYF
DNA: TGCAGCGTTGTAAGCCAGGGTCTTTCGGATACGCAGTATTTT

D: -
J: TRBJ2-3
size: -
V: TRBV28
CDR3: CASSLSLGHTDTQYF
DNA: TGTGCCAGCAGTTTATCGCTAGGTCACACAGATACGCAGTATTTT

D: -
J: TRBJ1-4
size: -
V: TRBV6-6
CDR3: CASSFAYVTPNEKLFF
DNA: TGTGCCAGCAGCTTCGCTTATGTGACACCGAATGAAAAACTGTTTTTT

D: -
J: TRBJ2-3
size: -
V: TRBV4-3
CDR3: CASSQQGLVFDTQYF
DNA: TGCGCCAGCAGCCAACAGGGATTGGTGTTCGATACGCAGTATTTT

D: TRBD1
J: TRBJ1-4
size: -
V: TRBV27
CDR3: CASSLRQGRNEKLFF
DNA: TGTGCCAGCAGTCTACGACAGGGGAGGAATGAAAAACTGTTTTTT

D: -
J: TRBJ1-4
size: -
V: TRBV30
CDR3: CAWSVKIASEKLFF
DNA: TGTGCCTGGAGTGTCAAGATCGCGAGCGAAAAACTGTTTTTT

D: -
J: TRBJ1-1
size: few
V: TRBV30
CDR3: CAWSAGEDTEAFF
DNA: TGTGCCTGGAGTGCCGGGGAGGACACTGAAGCTTTCTTT

D: -
J: TRBJ2-7
size: -
V: TRBV5-1
CDR3: CASSLPTPFVEQYF
DNA: TGCGCCAGCAGCTTACCAACTCCTTTCGTAGAGCAGTACTTC

D: TRBD1
J: TRBJ1-2
size: -
V: TRBV27
CDR3: CASSSSGTGEARVYGYTF
DNA: TGTGCCAGCAGTTCATCCGGGACAGGGGAGGCCCGTGTCTATGGCTACACCTTC

D: TRBD2
J: TRBJ2-7
size: -
V: TRBV7-6
CDR3: CASSPDSGGTYEQYF
DNA: TGTGCCAGCAGCCCCGATTCGGGGGGTACCTACGAGCAGTACTTC

D: -
J: TRBJ2-7
size: -
V: TRBV25-1
CDR3: CASSERGSSSYEQYF
DNA: TGTGCCAGCAGTGAAAGGGGTAGTAGCTCCTACGAGCAGTACTTC

D: -
J: TRBJ1-1
size: -
V: TRBV29-1
CDR3: CSVTGLQNTEAFF
DNA: TGCAGCGTTACAGGGCTCCAGAACACTGAAGCTTTCTTT

D: TRBD2
J: TRBJ2-1
size: -
V: TRBV2
CDR3: CASSESGRARYNEQFF
DNA: TGTGCCAGCAGTGAAAGCGGGAGGGCCCGGTACAATGAGCAGTTCTTC

D: -
J: TRBJ2-1
size: -
V: TRBV28
CDR3: CASSLSQRNEQFF
DNA: TGTGCCAGCAGTTTATCACAGCGGAATGAGCAGTTCTTC

D: -
J: TRBJ2-1
size: -
V: TRBV19
CDR3: CASSISAGIQLNEQFF
DNA: TGTGCCAGTAGTATAAGCGCAGGGATTCAGTTGAATGAGCAGTTCTTC

D: -
J: TRBJ2-1
size: -
V: TRBV27
CDR3: CASSYWGDEQFF
DNA: TGTGCCAGCAGTTACTGGGGAGATGAGCAGTTCTTC

D: TRBD2
J: TRBJ2-7
size: -
V: TRBV27
CDR3: CASSLRAGVGEQYF
DNA: TGTGCCAGCAGTTTACGAGCGGGAGTCGGGGAGCAGTACTTC

D: -
J: TRBJ2-7
size: -
V: TRBV5-4
CDR3: CASRATRDISYEQYF
DNA: TGTGCCAGCAGGGCGACCCGGGACATCTCCTACGAGCAGTACTTC

D: -
J: TRBJ2-2
size: -
V: TRBV6-1
CDR3: CASSGQIRSTGELFF
DNA: TGTGCCAGCAGTGGGCAGATTAGGAGTACCGGGGAGCTGTTTTTT

D: -
J: TRBJ2-3
size: once
V: TRBV2
CDR3: CASSEVGTVNTDTQYF
DNA: TGTGCCAGCAGTGAAGTAGGGACTGTTAACACAGATACGCAGTATTTT

D: -
J: TRBJ2-1
size: -
V: TRBV11-3
CDR3: CASSLDPAYNEQFF
DNA: TGTGCCAGCAGCTTAGATCCCGCCTACAATGAGCAGTTCTTC

D: TRBD2
J: TRBJ2-3
size: -
V: TRBV6-5
CDR3: CASSYISGVTDTQYF
DNA: TGTGCCAGCAGTTACATTAGCGGGGTTACAGATACGCAGTATTTT

D: -
J: TRBJ1-1
size: -
V: TRBV19
CDR3: CASSIQGRAFF
DNA: TGTGCCAGTAGTATTCAGGGTAGAGCTTTCTTT

D: -
J: TRBJ1-5
size: -
V: TRBV28
CDR3: CASSLEYSNQPQHF
DNA: TGTGCCAGCAGTTTAGAGTATAGCAATCAGCCCCAGCATTTT

D: -
J: TRBJ2-1
size: -
V: TRBV30
CDR3: CAWTSHRTYNEQFF
DNA: TGTGCCTGGACCTCCCACAGGACGTACAATGAGCAGTTCTTC

D: TRBD1
J: TRBJ2-7
size: -
V: TRBV9
CDR3: CASSALPSPRTGSYEQYF
DNA: TGTGCCAGCAGCGCCCTTCCGAGCCCGAGGACAGGGTCTTACGAGCAGTACTTC

D: TRBD1
J: TRBJ2-7
size: -
V: TRBV28
CDR3: CASSELGTGGYEQYF
DNA: TGTGCCAGCAGCGAACTCGGGACAGGGGGCTACGAGCAGTACTTC

D: TRBD2
J: TRBJ2-7
size: -
V: TRBV9
CDR3: CASGTGTSEYEQYF
DNA: TGTGCCAGTGGGACCGGGACTAGCGAGTACGAGCAGTACTTC

D: -
J: TRBJ2-2
size: -
V: TRBV7-2
CDR3: CASSPDWSGELFF
DNA: TGTGCCAGCAGCCCAGACTGGTCCGGGGAGCTGTTTTTT

D: TRBD1
J: TRBJ2-4
size: -
V: TRBV6-1
CDR3: CATGTDQAKNIQYF
DNA: TGTGCCACTGGGACAGATCAAGCCAAAAACATTCAGTACTTC

D: TRBD2
J: TRBJ2-3
size: -
V: TRBV18
CDR3: CASSPVSGRVSGTDTQYF
DNA: TGTGCCAGCTCACCAGTGAGCGGGAGAGTATCGGGCACAGATACGCAGTATTTT

D: -
J: TRBJ1-1
size: -
V: TRBV28
CDR3: CASSPTPADNTEAFF
DNA: TGTGCCAGCAGTCCCACACCCGCAGATAACACTGAAGCTTTCTTT